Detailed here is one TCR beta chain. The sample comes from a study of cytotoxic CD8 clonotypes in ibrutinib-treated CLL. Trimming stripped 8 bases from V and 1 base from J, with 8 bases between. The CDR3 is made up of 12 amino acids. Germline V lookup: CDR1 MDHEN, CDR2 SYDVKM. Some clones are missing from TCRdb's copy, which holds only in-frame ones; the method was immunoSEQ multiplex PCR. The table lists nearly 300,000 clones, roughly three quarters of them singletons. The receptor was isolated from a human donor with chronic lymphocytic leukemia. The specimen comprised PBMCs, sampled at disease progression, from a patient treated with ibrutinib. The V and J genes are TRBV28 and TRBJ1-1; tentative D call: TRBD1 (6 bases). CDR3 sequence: CASLQGNTEAFF. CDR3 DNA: TGTGCCAGCCTACAGGGGAACACTGAAGCTTTCTTT.